One sample yielded the 28 T cell receptor beta chains listed below, sequenced in a study of T cell changes during pregnancy in multiple sclerosis. Sequencing was performed with immunoSEQ multiplex PCR; in TCRdb, only in-frame clones are kept and a portion is missing. Here the sample spans tens of thousands of clones, over 95% being singletons. Source: CD8+ T cells from peripheral blood mononuclear cells, taken after pregnancy. Receptor source: a female donor with multiple sclerosis, enrolled in a pregnancy study.

The V and J genes are TRBV7-9 and TRBJ1-2, with TRBD1 matching over 12 bases. CDR1 and CDR2 from the germline V gene are SEHNR and FQNEAQ (reference sequence). The CDR3 is 16 residues long. V lost 4 bases to trimming and J lost 7 bases; unmatched junction nucleotides: 10. The DNA for the CDR3 is TGTGCCAGCAGCTCAGCCGGGACAGGGGGCATACTTGGCTACACCTTC. This sequence encodes CASSSAGTGGILGYTF.

The chain uses TRBV5-6 and TRBJ2-7; D is ambiguous. From germline, CDR1 is SGHDT and CDR2 YYEEEE. The CDR3 has 14 residues. V was pared by 0 bases and J by 6 bases, with 13 bases between. The CDR3 here is CASSLALTLGEQYF. The CDR3 DNA reads TGTGCCAGCAGCTTGGCCCTGACATTAGGCGAGCAGTACTTC.

This clone occurred once. The chain combines TRBV27 with TRBJ2-7; weak D call: TRBD2 (6 bases). CDR1 is MNHEY and CDR2 is SMNVEV in the germline V gene (reference sequence). Trimming stripped 8 bases from V and 4 bases from J, with 12 bases between. The CDR3 runs 12 residues. The CDR3 sequence: CASGLWGYEQYF. The CDR3 DNA is TGTGCCAGCGGACTATGGGGTTACGAGCAGTACTTC.

The rearrangement links TRBV27 to TRBJ2-5, with D tentatively TRBD2 (6 bases). The germline gives CDR1 MNHEY, CDR2 SMNVEV (reference sequence). CDR3 size: 17 residues. V was cut by 3 bases and J by 5 bases, with 22 bases left in between. The CDR3: CASSFFSTGTGLETQYF. The CDR3 coding sequence is TGTGCCAGCAGTTTCTTTTCGACCGGGACTGGTTTGGAGACCCAGTACTTC.

The CDR3, as DNA: TGTGCCAGCAGCTCCCGAGAGGGGGGGCTGGGGGAGACCCAGTACTTC. This gives the protein CASSSREGGLGETQYF. This chain uses TRBV9 with TRBJ2-5; a possible D gene is TRBD2 (7 bases). V lost 4 bases and J 5 bases, leaving 21 bases between the germline ends. This CDR3 spans 16 amino acids. Germline V gene lookup returns CDR1 SGDLS and CDR2 YYNGEE.

The chain uses TRBV19 and TRBJ2-1, with 13 nucleotides matching TRBD2. The CDR3 runs to 16 residues. Trimming cost V 5 bases and J 9 bases; bases outside gene matches: 10. Germline CDR1 reads LNHDA; CDR2 reads SQIVND (reference sequence). CDR3 in amino acids: CASSLLVRTSGGEQFF. CDR3 bases: TGTGCCAGTAGTCTGCTGGTTCGGACTAGCGGGGGTGAGCAGTTCTTC.

The rearrangement links TRBV11-1 to TRBJ2-2; 9 nucleotides match TRBD2. CDR1 is SGHAT and CDR2 is FQDESV in the germline V gene (reference sequence). The CDR3 totals 17 residues. V shed 1 base, J shed 7 bases, and the junction held 10 bases outside the gene matches. The DNA for the CDR3 is TGTGCCAGCAGCTTAGTATGGGCGGGAGGGCCCGGCGGGGAGCTGTTTTTT. Translation: CASSLVWAGGPGGELFF.

Of note for this clone: One end of the junction varies from germline; a read error may be responsible. The chain couples TRBV7-9 to TRBJ2-3; tentatively, D is TRBD2 (7 bases). CDR3 size: 12 residues. The germline gives CDR1 SEHNR, CDR2 FQNEAQ (reference sequence). CDR3 sequence reads: CASVGGDIQFVF. The CDR3, as DNA: TGTGCCAGCGTTGGGGGGGACATTCAATTCGTTTTT.

The V and J genes are TRBV19 and TRBJ1-1, with D possibly being TRBD1 (5 bases). The CDR3 covers 14 residues. CDR1 and CDR2 (germline): LNHDA, SQIVND (reference sequence). Trimming took off 3 bases at V and 5 bases at J, with 13 bases between the two ends. The CDR3 reads CASSMTAHATEAFF. The CDR3 nucleotides are TGTGCCAGTAGTATGACAGCGCACGCAACTGAAGCTTTCTTT.

The genes are TRBV28 and TRBJ2-4; 9 bases map to TRBD2. V was pared by 8 bases and J by 0 bases, with 8 bases of the junction left unmatched. The CDR3 has 16 residues. In germline, CDR1 is MDHEN, CDR2 SYDVKM. Here the CDR3 reads CASWETSGLAKNIQYF. The CDR3 DNA reads as TGTGCCAGCTGGGAGACTAGCGGCCTAGCCAAAAACATTCAGTACTTC.

The rearrangement links TRBV5-5 to TRBJ1-4; 7 bases are a match to TRBD1. CDR3 length: 13 residues. Germline V gene data show CDR1 as SGHKS and CDR2 as YYEKEE (reference sequence). V gave up 3 bases and J gave up 5 bases; unmatched junction bases: 1. CDR3 DNA sequence: TGTGCCAGCAGCTCACAGGGGAATGAAAAACTGTTTTTT. Amino acid sequence: CASSSQGNEKLFF.

The chain is built from TRBV29-1 and TRBJ2-3; a possible D gene is TRBD2 (5 bases). The V end was cut by 2 bases, the J end by 4 bases, with 19 bases between. This CDR3 has 16 residues. The germline gives CDR1 SQVTM, CDR2 ANQGSEA. The CDR3 here is CSVESPAEGQADTQYF. CDR3 bases: TGCAGCGTTGAATCCCCTGCCGAGGGCCAGGCAGATACGCAGTATTTT.

The gene calls are TRBV27 and TRBJ2-4, with a tentative D call TRBD1 (5 bases). From germline, CDR1 is MNHEY and CDR2 SMNVEV (reference sequence). This CDR3 spans 15 amino acids. Trimming pared 5 bases from V and 0 bases from J, leaving 11 bases between. The CDR3, as DNA: TGTGCCAGCAGTACAGGTTCCCTAGCCAAAAACATTCAGTACTTC. It codes for CASSTGSLAKNIQYF.

The V call is TRBV9, the J call TRBJ2-7; D perhaps matches TRBD1 (6 bases). Germline V gene lookup returns CDR1 SGDLS and CDR2 YYNGEE. Trimming stripped 3 bases from V and 3 bases from J, with 7 bases between. This CDR3 has 12 residues. The chain's CDR3 is CASSDRDYEQYF. DNA of the CDR3: TGTGCCAGCAGCGACAGGGACTACGAGCAGTACTTC.

The rearrangement joins TRBV15 to TRBJ1-1, with D maybe TRBD1 (5 bases). The V gene's germline CDR1 is LNHNV and CDR2 YYDKDF (reference sequence). V was trimmed by 4 bases and J by 0 bases, leaving 12 bases between them. The CDR3 has 15 residues. The CDR3 region has the DNA TGTGCCACCAGCAACCGACAGACAATGAACACTGAAGCTTTCTTT. It specifies CATSNRQTMNTEAFF.

V is TRBV19 and J is TRBJ2-3; D is perhaps TRBD2 (5 bases). The germline gives CDR1 LNHDA, CDR2 SQIVND (reference sequence). V was clipped by 6 bases and J by 8 bases, with 18 bases between them. The CDR3 loop spans 14 amino acids. Written as DNA, the CDR3 is TGTGCCAGTAGCACTGCAGCGGCGTCCGGTACGCAGTATTTT. It codes for CASSTAAASGTQYF.

The V call is TRBV7-9, the J call TRBJ1-5, with D perhaps matching TRBD1 (6 bases). The V gene lost 8 bases and the J gene lost 5 bases, with 13 bases spanning the gap. Germline CDR1 is SEHNR and CDR2 is FQNEAQ (reference sequence). The CDR3 has 13 amino acids. Here the CDR3 DNA reads TGTGCCAGCGAGGGGGAATACGATCAGCCCCAGCATTTT. Protein: CASEGEYDQPQHF.

V is TRBV29-1 and J is TRBJ1-1; the D is unclear. Trimming pared 4 bases from V and 4 bases from J, leaving 10 bases between. CDR1 is SQVTM, CDR2 ANQGSEA, per germline. CDR3 length equals 12 residues. The CDR3 nucleotides are TGCAGCGTTGTGGAGGGATCCACTGAAGCTTTCTTT. As protein: CSVVEGSTEAFF.

V is TRBV5-6 and J is TRBJ2-7; 9 nucleotides match TRBD2. V was pared by 0 bases and J by 3 bases, with 4 bases of the junction left unmatched. The CDR3 contains 15 residues. Per the germline V gene, CDR1 is SGHDT and CDR2 is YYEEEE. CDR3 nucleotide sequence: TGTGCCAGCAGCTTGGGTGGCGGGAGGGTCTACGAGCAGTACTTC. Protein: CASSLGGGRVYEQYF. The complete variable domain, with remaining parts taken from reference TRBV5-6 and TRBJ2-7, reads DAGVTQSPTHLIKTRGQQVTLRCSPKSGHDTVSWYQQALGQGPQFIFQYYEEEERQRGNFPDRFSGHQFPNYSSELNVNALLLGDSALYLCASSLGGGRVYEQYFGPGTRLTVT.

V is TRBV28 and J is TRBJ2-6; 7 positions match TRBD1. CDR3 length equals 17 residues. Germline V gene sequence: CDR1 MDHEN, CDR2 SYDVKM. V shed 7 bases, J shed 0 bases, and the junction held 9 bases outside the gene matches. The CDR3 sequence: CASTGQDVSSGANVLTF. As DNA, the CDR3 is TGTGCCAGCACCGGACAGGACGTGAGCTCTGGGGCCAACGTCCTGACTTTC.

The chain uses TRBV27 and TRBJ2-7; 8 bases align to TRBD2. This CDR3 is built from 13 residues. The ends lost 3 bases at V and 4 bases at J; junction bases unmatched: 2. CDR1 is MNHEY and CDR2 is SMNVEV in the germline V gene (reference sequence). The CDR3 is CASSFGRAYEQYF. The CDR3 DNA follows: TGTGCCAGCAGTTTCGGGAGGGCTTACGAGCAGTACTTC.

The CDR3 DNA sequence: TGCGCCAGCAGCTTCAGGACAGGACTATACTACGAGCAGTACTTC. This encodes CASSFRTGLYYEQYF. V usage is TRBV5-1 and J usage is TRBJ2-7; maybe TRBD1 (7 bases). V was pared by 2 bases and J by 3 bases, with 15 bases between. This CDR3 has 15 residues. Germline CDR1 reads SGHRS; CDR2 reads YFSETQ.

The V gene is TRBV5-1, the J gene TRBJ2-5; D may be TRBD1 (6 bases). The V gene lost 0 bases and the J gene lost 5 bases, with 23 bases spanning the gap. Germline values: CDR1 SGHRS, CDR2 YFSETQ. The CDR3 has 18 residues. The CDR3 region has the DNA TGCGCCAGCAGCTTGGCCCCCCCAGGGGCGAACCCGGGGGAGACCCAGTACTTC. Protein sequence: CASSLAPPGANPGETQYF.

The V and J genes are TRBV5-1 and TRBJ1-4, with 8 nucleotides matching TRBD1. V dropped 4 bases and J dropped 5; count of bases not matched to a gene: 7. This CDR3 region has 15 residues. The germline V gene encodes CDR1 SGHRS and CDR2 YFSETQ. The CDR3 DNA reads as TGCGCCAGCAGCCCCTCAGGGGGCGAGAATGAAAAACTGTTTTTT. This sequence encodes CASSPSGGENEKLFF.

V is TRBV7-9 and J is TRBJ2-2; 8 bases align to TRBD2. Unmatched junction bases numbered 7, after V lost 0 bases and J lost 7 bases. Germline CDR1 reads SEHNR; CDR2 reads FQNEAQ (reference sequence). This CDR3 comprises 16 residues. The CDR3 sequence is CASSLAAGGIHGELFF. The CDR3, as DNA: TGTGCCAGCAGCTTAGCGGCGGGGGGCATACACGGGGAGCTGTTTTTT.

The chain carries TRBV7-6 and TRBJ2-7; D is perhaps TRBD1 (6 bases). V lost 5 bases, J lost 1 base, and 12 bases lay in between. Germline V gene lookup returns CDR1 SGHVS and CDR2 FNYEAQ. CDR3 length: 14 amino acids. The CDR3 region has the DNA TGTGCCAGCAGCCCTCGGGACATTTCCTACGAGCAGTACTTC. Its protein product is CASSPRDISYEQYF.

The gene calls are TRBV19 and TRBJ2-2; 7 nucleotides line up with TRBD2. Germline CDR1 reads LNHDA; CDR2 reads SQIVND (reference sequence). V lost 5 bases and J lost 4; bases outside the gene matches: 7. This CDR3 is built from 15 residues. CDR3: CASSPGGRSTGELFF. For the CDR3, the DNA is TGTGCCAGTAGTCCCGGCGGGAGAAGCACCGGGGAGCTGTTTTTT.

This chain links TRBV13 with TRBJ2-5; a possible D gene is TRBD1 (5 bases). The V end lost 1 base, the J end lost 7 bases, and 10 bases lay between the germline ends. This CDR3 spans 13 amino acids. Germline-derived CDR1 and CDR2 are PRHDT and FYEKMQ (reference sequence). CDR3 DNA: TGTGCCAGCAGCTTAGAGGGCCAGGGGACCCAGTACTTC. It translates to CASSLEGQGTQYF.